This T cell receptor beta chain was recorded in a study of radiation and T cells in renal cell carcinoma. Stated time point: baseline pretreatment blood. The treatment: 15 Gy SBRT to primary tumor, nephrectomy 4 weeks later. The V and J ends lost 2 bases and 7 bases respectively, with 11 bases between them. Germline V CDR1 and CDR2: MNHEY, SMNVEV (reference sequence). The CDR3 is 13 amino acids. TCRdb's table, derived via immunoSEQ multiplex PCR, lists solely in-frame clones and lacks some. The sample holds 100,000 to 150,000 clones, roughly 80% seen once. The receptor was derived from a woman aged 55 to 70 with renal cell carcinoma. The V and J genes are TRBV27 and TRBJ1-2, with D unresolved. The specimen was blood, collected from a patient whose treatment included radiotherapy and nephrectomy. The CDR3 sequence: CASSLGVSGGYTF. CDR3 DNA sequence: TGTGCCAGCAGTTTAGGGGTATCGGGTGGCTACACCTTC.